A selection of T cell receptor beta chains follows, all from one sample in a study of T cell responses to AZD1222 COVID-19 vaccine. Profiled with immunoSEQ multiplex PCR; TCRdb holds only in-frame clones, not every one. Among around 130,000 clones, 70% to 90% were seen once, and the ten largest hold over 8%. Sequencing used peripheral blood, obtained on day 0 of AZD1222 vaccination. These receptors came from an adult in good health. Both conserved end residues are part of each CDR3. A D gene is named only where the DNA matches it firmly. Part of the rows lack a size; the others show once, few, many or a class for expanded clones.

NA	TRBJ2-7	TRBV15	NA	CATSRGSNYEQYF	TGTGCCACCAGCAGAGGGTCGAACTACGAGCAGTACTTC
NA	TRBJ2-3	TRBV30	NA	CAWSLRGPGTQYF	TGTGCCTGGAGCCTCAGGGGCCCGGGTACGCAGTATTTT
NA	TRBJ1-5	TRBV6-5	NA	CASMGGRGNQPQHF	TGTGCCAGCATGGGGGGTAGGGGAAATCAGCCCCAGCATTTT
TRBD2	TRBJ2-1	TRBV19	NA	CAVSGRRTEQFF	TGTGCGGTCAGCGGGAGACGGACGGAGCAGTTCTTC
TRBD2	TRBJ2-5	TRBV27	NA	CASSRRLAGGPMETQYF	TGTGCCAGCAGCCGGAGACTAGCGGGGGGGCCCATGGAGACCCAGTACTTC
NA	TRBJ1-6	TRBV30	NA	CAWSVMGGGSPLHF	TGTGCCTGGAGTGTAATGGGGGGAGGTTCACCCCTCCACTTT
TRBD1	TRBJ2-7	TRBV7-8	NA	CASSFGTGSSYEQYF	TGTGCCAGCAGCTTTGGGACAGGGTCATCCTACGAGCAGTACTTC
NA	TRBJ1-5	TRBV10-3	NA	CAISAGGVGQPQHF	TGTGCCATCAGTGCAGGAGGGGTTGGGCAGCCCCAGCATTTT
NA	TRBJ1-3	TRBV7-2	NA	CASSLGGVGNTIYF	TGTGCCAGCAGCTTAGGTGGGGTGGGAAACACCATATATTTT
NA	TRBJ1-2	TRBV6-5	NA	CASIYAGPVQGYTF	TGTGCCAGTATTTACGCGGGACCCGTACAGGGCTACACCTTC
TRBD1	TRBJ1-2	TRBV27	NA	CASSAHRGRGGYTF	TGTGCCAGCAGTGCCCACAGGGGGCGCGGTGGCTACACCTTC
NA	TRBJ1-1	TRBV5-1	NA	CASSQTGKFEAFF	TGCGCCAGCAGCCAGACAGGCAAGTTTGAAGCTTTCTTT
NA	TRBJ1-1	TRBV5-4	NA	CASSFPARGERTEAFF	TGTGCCAGCAGCTTCCCTGCCAGGGGTGAAAGAACTGAAGCTTTCTTT
NA	TRBJ2-7	TRBV5-1	NA	CASSLGGPVYEQYF	TGCGCCAGCAGCTTGGGGGGTCCCGTTTACGAGCAGTACTTC
NA	TRBJ2-5	TRBV4-3	NA	CASSQDGQQRRTQYF	TGCGCCAGCAGCCAAGATGGACAGCAAAGACGGACCCAGTACTTC
NA	TRBJ2-2	TRBV7-9	NA	CASSLAVGELFF	TGTGCCAGCAGCTTAGCAGTCGGGGAGCTGTTTTTT
TRBD2	TRBJ2-3	TRBV7-2	NA	CASSLGGVTDTQYF	TGTGCCAGCAGCTTGGGGGGGGTCACAGATACGCAGTATTTT
NA	TRBJ1-2	TRBV11-3	NA	CASSLDLGGIDGYTF	TGTGCCAGCAGCTTAGATCTTGGGGGAATTGATGGCTACACCTTC
NA	TRBJ1-2	TRBV7-6	NA	CASSPVDHGENYGYTF	TGTGCCAGCAGCCCAGTGGATCATGGAGAAAACTATGGCTACACCTTC
TRBD1	TRBJ1-2	TRBV19	NA	CASSEWTGANTF	TGTGCCAGCTCGGAGTGGACAGGAGCTAACACCTTC
NA	TRBJ1-1	TRBV19	NA	CASTAFGTEAFF	TGTGCCAGTACCGCTTTTGGGACTGAAGCTTTCTTT
NA	TRBJ1-2	TRBV29-1	NA	CSARRSGQRNYGYTF	TGCAGCGCCCGGAGGTCTGGACAACGAAACTATGGCTACACCTTC
NA	TRBJ2-3	TRBV19	once	CASSDRGTTDTQYF	TGTGCCAGTAGTGATAGGGGGACCACAGATACGCAGTATTTT
NA	TRBJ1-5	TRBV6-5	many	CASSQEQGFQPQHF	TGTGCCAGCAGCCAAGAACAGGGATTTCAGCCCCAGCATTTT
TRBD2	TRBJ2-7	TRBV7-2	NA	CASSLSGGITYEQYF	TGTGCCAGCAGTTTAAGCGGGGGCATTACCTACGAGCAGTACTTC
NA	TRBJ2-1	TRBV12-5	NA	CASGRTGMTYNEQFF	TGTGCTAGTGGCCGCACGGGGATGACCTACAATGAGCAGTTCTTC
TRBD1	TRBJ1-5	TRBV6-5	once	CASSQGQFDQPQHF	TGTGCCAGCAGTCAGGGACAGTTTGATCAGCCCCAGCATTTT
NA	TRBJ2-5	TRBV7-9	NA	CASSFQGVGTQYF	TGTGCCAGCAGCTTCCAGGGCGTAGGGACCCAGTACTTC
TRBD2	TRBJ2-2	TRBV29-1	NA	CSARGEAGVSPGELFF	TGCAGCGCCAGAGGGGAAGCGGGAGTAAGCCCCGGGGAGCTGTTTTTT
NA	TRBJ2-7	TRBV28	NA	CASTGAGGRSEQYF	TGTGCCAGCACCGGTGCCGGGGGGCGCAGCGAGCAGTACTTC
TRBD2	TRBJ2-1	TRBV7-9	NA	CASSLGGLAAYNEQFF	TGTGCCAGCAGCTTAGGGGGACTAGCGGCTTACAATGAGCAGTTCTTC
TRBD1	TRBJ2-3	TRBV7-8	NA	CASSYGQGNTDTQYF	TGTGCCAGCAGCTATGGACAGGGAAACACAGATACGCAGTATTTT
NA	TRBJ2-5	TRBV30	NA	CAWLGLGETQYF	TGTGCCTGGCTGGGTCTGGGAGAGACCCAGTACTTC
TRBD1	TRBJ1-4	TRBV7-6	NA	CASSADRGTNEKLFF	TGTGCCAGCAGCGCCGACAGGGGCACTAATGAAAAACTGTTTTTT
TRBD1	TRBJ1-1	TRBV29-1	NA	CSGGDRGVGSFF	TGCAGCGGCGGGGACAGGGGGGTTGGGTCTTTCTTT
NA	TRBJ1-2	TRBV7-8	NA	CASSLSPEPGGYTF	TGTGCCAGCAGCTTATCGCCAGAGCCGGGGGGCTACACCTTC
NA	TRBJ2-5	TRBV6-2/TRBV6-3	few	CASSWIVTETQYF	TGTGCCAGCAGTTGGATAGTGACGGAGACCCAGTACTTC
NA	TRBJ2-1	TRBV7-9	NA	CASSLVWAENSYNEQFF	TGTGCCAGCAGCTTAGTCTGGGCGGAGAACTCCTACAATGAGCAGTTCTTC
TRBD2	TRBJ2-2	TRBV5-1	NA	CASSPLAGTGELFF	TGCGCCAGCAGCCCCTTAGCGGGAACCGGGGAGCTGTTTTTT
TRBD1	TRBJ2-4	TRBV19	NA	CASFGTDKNIQYF	TGTGCCAGCTTTGGGACAGACAAAAACATTCAGTACTTC